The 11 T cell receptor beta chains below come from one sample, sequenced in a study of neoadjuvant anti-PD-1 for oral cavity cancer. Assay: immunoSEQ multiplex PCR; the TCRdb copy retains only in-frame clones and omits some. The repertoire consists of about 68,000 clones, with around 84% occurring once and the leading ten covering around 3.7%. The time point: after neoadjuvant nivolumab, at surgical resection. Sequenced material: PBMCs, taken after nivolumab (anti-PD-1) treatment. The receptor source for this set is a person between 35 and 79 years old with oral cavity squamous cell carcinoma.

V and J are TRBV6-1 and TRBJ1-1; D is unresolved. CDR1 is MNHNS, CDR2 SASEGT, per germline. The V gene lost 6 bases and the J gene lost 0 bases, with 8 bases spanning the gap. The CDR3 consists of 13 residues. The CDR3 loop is CASRATMNTEAFF. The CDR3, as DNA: TGTGCCAGCAGGGCCACAATGAACACTGAAGCTTTCTTT.

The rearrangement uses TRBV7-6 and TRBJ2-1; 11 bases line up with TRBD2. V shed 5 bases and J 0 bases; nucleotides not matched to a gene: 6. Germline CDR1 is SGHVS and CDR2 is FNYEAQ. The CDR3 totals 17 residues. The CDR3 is CASSQGLAGSSYNEQFF. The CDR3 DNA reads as TGTGCCAGCAGCCAAGGACTAGCGGGTAGCTCCTACAATGAGCAGTTCTTC.

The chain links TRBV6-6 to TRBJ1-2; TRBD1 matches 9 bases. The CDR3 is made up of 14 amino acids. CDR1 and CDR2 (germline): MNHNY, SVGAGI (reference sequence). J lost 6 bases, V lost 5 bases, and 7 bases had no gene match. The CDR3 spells CASSRTGVGDGYTF. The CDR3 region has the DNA TGTGCCAGCAGTCGGACAGGGGTTGGCGATGGCTACACCTTC.

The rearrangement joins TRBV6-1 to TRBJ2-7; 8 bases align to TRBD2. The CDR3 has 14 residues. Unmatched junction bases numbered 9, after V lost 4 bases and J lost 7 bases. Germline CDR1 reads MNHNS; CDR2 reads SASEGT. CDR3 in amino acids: CASSGSIAGSEQYF. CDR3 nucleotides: TGTGCCAGCAGTGGTTCGATAGCGGGAAGTGAGCAGTACTTC.

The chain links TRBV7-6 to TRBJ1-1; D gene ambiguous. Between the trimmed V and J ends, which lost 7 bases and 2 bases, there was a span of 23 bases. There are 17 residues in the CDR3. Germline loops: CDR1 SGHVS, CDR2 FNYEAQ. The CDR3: CASIGYLGQEANTEAFF. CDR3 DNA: TGTGCCAGCATCGGCTACCTGGGCCAAGAAGCTAACACTGAAGCTTTCTTT.

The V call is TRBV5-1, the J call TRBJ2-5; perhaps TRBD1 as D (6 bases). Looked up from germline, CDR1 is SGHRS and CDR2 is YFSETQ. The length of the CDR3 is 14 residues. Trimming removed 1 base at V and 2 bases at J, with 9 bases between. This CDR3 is CASSLYQGQETQYF. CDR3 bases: TGCGCCAGCAGCTTGTACCAGGGGCAAGAGACCCAGTACTTC.

CDR3 amino acids: CASSPGAHSYEQYF. Written as DNA, the CDR3 is TGTGCCAGCAGCCCCGGGGCCCACTCCTACGAGCAGTACTTC. This sequence joins TRBV11-2 and TRBJ2-7, with D perhaps TRBD1 or TRBD2 (5 bases each). The CDR3 has 14 residues. V was cut by 5 bases and J by 0 bases, with 11 bases left in between. Germline V lookup: CDR1 SGHAT, CDR2 FQNNGV.

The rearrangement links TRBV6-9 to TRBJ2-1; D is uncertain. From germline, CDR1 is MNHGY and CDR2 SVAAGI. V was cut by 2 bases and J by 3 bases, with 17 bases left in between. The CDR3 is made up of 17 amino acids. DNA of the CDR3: TGTGCCAGCAGTTATACCCGGCGGAGAAGCTACTACAATGAGCAGTTCTTC. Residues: CASSYTRRRSYYNEQFF.

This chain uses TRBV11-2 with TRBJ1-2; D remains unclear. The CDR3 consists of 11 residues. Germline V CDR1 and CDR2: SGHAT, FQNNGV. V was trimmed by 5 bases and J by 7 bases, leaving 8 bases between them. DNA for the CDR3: TGTGCCAGCAGCACCAATAGTGGCTACACCTTC. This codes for CASSTNSGYTF. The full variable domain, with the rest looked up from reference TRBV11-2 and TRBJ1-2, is EAGVAQSPRYKIIEKRQSVAFWCNPISGHATLYWYQQILGQGPKLLIQFQNNGVVDDSQLPKDRFSAERLKGVDSTLKIQPAKLEDSAVYLCASSTNSGYTFGSGTRLTVV.

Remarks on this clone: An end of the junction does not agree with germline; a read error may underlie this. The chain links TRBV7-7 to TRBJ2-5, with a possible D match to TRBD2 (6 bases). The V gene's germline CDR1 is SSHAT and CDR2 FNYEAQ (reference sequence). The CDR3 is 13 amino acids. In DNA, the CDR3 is TGTGCTAGCAGCTTTTGGGGGGAAGAGACCCAGTACTTC. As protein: CASSFWGEETQYF.

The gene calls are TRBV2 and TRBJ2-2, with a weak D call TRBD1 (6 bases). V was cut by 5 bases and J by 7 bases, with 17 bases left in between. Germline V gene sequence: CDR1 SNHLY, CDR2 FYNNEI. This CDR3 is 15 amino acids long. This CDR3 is CASSQQFTGIGELFF. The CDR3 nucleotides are TGTGCCAGCAGTCAGCAGTTTACAGGGATCGGGGAGCTGTTTTTT.